This T cell receptor (beta chain) stems from a study of cytomegalovirus exposure and HLA in healthy donors (dated by TCRdb to about 2017). With respect to the entire study: An earlier analysis of a few hundred of the donors reported 250 to 350 Gb of sequence data and 95 million to 120 million unique TCR beta sequences obtained from about 179 million T cells. Rather than using new phenotypic data, the later analysis identified candidate immune exposures from TCR beta sequences and from how often those sequences occurred across donors. The study combined high-throughput TCR immunosequencing, statistical association of individual TCRs with disease status, and machine learning to predict cytomegalovirus infection status. Typing coverage differed by locus: A, B, C, DRB1 and DQB1 were typed in roughly 629-640 donors, DQA1 in 522, DPA1 in approximately 610, and DPB1 in about 450. Of the approximately 400 genotyped donors, around 81% fell in the genetic ancestry cluster associated with self-reported Caucasian donors. All discovery cohort repertoires had been generated using a single sequencing platform. Donor age, sex, ethnicity and CMV serostatus were compiled alongside the repertoire data. The aim of the study was to test whether cataloging public T cell receptors could identify signatures of past pathogen exposure. In addition to the first cohort of 666 subjects, a separate validation cohort of 130 or so different subjects was used. Across under 500 genotyped donors of the cohort, an average of roughly 230,000 unique TCR beta nucleotide sequences per donor were sequenced, and roughly 17% of those sequences were non-productive. A later analysis re-examined previously published TCR beta repertoires from several hundred donors and added high-resolution HLA genotyping to investigate patterns of TCR occurrence. An early release that covered roughly 600 HLA-typed donors contained about 300 gigabases of sequencing data and 75 million to 100 million unique TCR sequences. A few DR-DQ haplotypes were treated as single units for association and clustering because of strong linkage in the cohort. Class I and class II HLA loci were covered by the typing at four-digit resolution. A later genetic analysis used genome-wide SNP genotypes for about 65% of the roughly 700 donors, treating that subset as a discovery cohort. Using immunosequencing, the study profiled T cell repertoires from 666 subjects and related those repertoires to cytomegalovirus serostatus. To decide whether each TCR beta V gene segment behaved as functional or pseudogenic, an earlier analysis of 587 of the donors relied on high-throughput TCR beta sequencing.

The CDR3, from cysteine to phenylalanine, totals 15 residues. The only DNA kept is the CDR3, 45 bases in frame from the first base. CDR1 and CDR2, looked up from the germline V gene, are MDHEN and SYDVKM. V is cut by 6 bases and J by 0 bases, and the space between the germline ends is 12 bases. Results and caveats for the whole study, not just this receptor: Compared with the approximately 670-donor mean, donors in an Asian-associated ancestry cluster had fewer N-insertions in productive TCRs, according to a later genetic analysis. A cluster of highly shared sequence variants was judged likely to represent a technical artifact of the sequencing pipeline. The 87-base-pair reads could not distinguish some IMGT-functional V segments, including TRBV6-2 and TRBV6-3, so those segments were excluded. A later genetic analysis associated a missense DCLRE1C variant with V-gene and J-gene trimming of TCR beta chains, and an independent cohort replicated the association. In an earlier analysis of fewer than 700 of the donors, most TCR beta V segments appeared in productive rearrangements about 90% or about 30% of the time, broadly matching IMGT annotations. Linkage disequilibrium might explain the correlated functional status among segregating V segments, but an unknown experimental factor could not be ruled out. Because HLA typing was unavailable for some donors at each locus, only the typed subset was used in association tests. In a later analysis, TCR association rates were found to vary across HLA loci, with the most associated TCRs seen for DRB1 alleles and the fewest for HLA-C alleles. In a later analysis, some 18,000 TCR beta sequences were associated with specific HLA alleles at a false discovery rate of 0.05. A later analysis found that HLA-associated TCR beta chains were more clonally expanded and had lower generation probabilities than equally common non-associated chains. When HLA alleles, especially DR and DQ, strongly co-occurred, attributing TCR associations to individual alleles was difficult. Most TCR sequences were seen in very few donors, while some public TCRs were found in many individuals. The study listed 150 to 200 TCR beta chains as associated with cytomegalovirus. A further reported finding was that TCR beta sequences accurately predicted the HLA-A and HLA-B alleles for most subjects in the first cohort. A later analysis found that most CMV-associated TCR beta chains appeared HLA-restricted, with HLA associations seemingly driven largely by CMV exposure. According to the authors, the approach could potentially be generalized to other disease states and immunological phenotypes. The classifier was reported to diagnose cytomegalovirus status with high specificity and sensitivity in both the original cohort and the validation cohort. Presence/absence analyses assumed roughly uniform sequencing depth across donors, an assumption that may not hold. Only TCR beta chains were sequenced in this cohort, and the absence of alpha or paired-chain data limited detectable features. Immune exposure information for the cohort was limited to CMV serostatus. A later analysis reported that several top co-occurrence clusters appeared linked to parvovirus B19, influenza, CMV and Epstein-Barr virus. In vitro tests confirmed that three of the cytomegalovirus-associated TCR beta chains recognize cytomegalovirus antigens. Because counts were too low, 15 or so rarely observed V segments, including chromosome 9 orphons, were excluded from the earlier analysis of roughly 580 of the donors.

The cohort comprised under 700 healthy bone marrow donors. All cohort members were sampled while nominally healthy, although unrecorded immune exposures were likely present. The donor was CMV seronegative and belonged to the group of around 400 seronegative cohort members. Every donor gave a peripheral blood sample, and the peripheral blood mononuclear cells from that sample were used for TCR beta sequencing. Genomic DNA was extracted from the blood cell samples with the Qiagen DNeasy Blood Extraction Kit. The library relied on the immunoSEQ multiplex PCR assay. For the multiplex PCR, a mixture combining 60 forward primers for TCR Vbeta segments and 13 reverse primers for TCR Jbeta segments was used. Amplification of the CDR3 region of rearranged TCR beta genes was performed with a multiplex PCR assay on genomic DNA. Amplified TCR beta libraries were sequenced as 87-base-pair reads on the Illumina HiSeq System. Per the original workflow: In a later analysis, roughly 80 million unique TCR beta chains were counted across the approximately 640 repertoires, and roughly 11 million of these chains were shared by at least two donors. Raw reads were error-corrected and collapsed into unique sequences by a nearest-neighbor algorithm in which closely related sequences were merged to remove PCR and sequencing errors. To assign V, D and J gene segments, CDR3 sequences were aligned to IMGT reference sequences. For a sequence to be retained, a match of at least six nucleotides to both a V gene segment and a J gene segment was required. A rearrangement was called productive if the CDR3 had no stop codons and remained in frame with V and J, and every other rearrangement was called non-productive. CDR3 was defined by IMGT convention, running from the second conserved V-encoded cysteine to the conserved J-encoded phenylalanine. The earlier analysis of about 610 of the donors excluded sequences that lacked an unambiguous match to a single V gene segment. An earlier analysis of some 500 of the donors classified V segments as functional when productive rearrangements were above 56.7% and as segregating when the standard deviation between donors was above 5%. A statistical classification framework was developed to diagnose cytomegalovirus status using the catalog of TCR beta chain sequences. In a later analysis, V and J genes were assigned by comparing TCR nucleotide sequences against IMGT/GENE-DB human TR gene sequences. The TCRdist pipeline was used in a later analysis to assign CDR3 sequences and most-parsimonious VDJ recombination scenarios. In a later analysis, every TCR beta chain was defined by the combination of its CDR3 amino acid sequence and its V-gene family, and reads without a unique V-gene family were dropped. To address suspected cross-contamination and a sequencing artifact, a later analysis removed approximately 600 highly shared, low-generation-probability nucleotide sequences. For each public chain, a later analysis derived a clonal expansion index from normalized ranks of inferred template counts within each repertoire. A later analysis computed generation probabilities with a VDJ recombination model fitted to out-of-frame rearrangements, and checked the results against IGoR. In a later analysis, TCR-TCR, TCR-HLA and TCR-CMV co-occurrence was scored with hypergeometric tests, and a repertoire-size bias correction was applied to TCR pairs. A later analysis estimated false discovery rates by permuting HLA or CMV assignments 20 times. In a later analysis, co-occurring TCRs were grouped using DBSCAN, with TCRdist sequence similarity added in when clustering inside HLA-allele-positive subsets. Repertoires with fewer than 30,000 or more than 120,000 public chains were left out of co-occurrence clustering, as were about five repertoires with anomalous nucleotide sharing. The table comes from immuneACCESS by way of TCRdb, which keeps in-frame sequences with V and J called. Part of the clones is missing from these tables; in studies checked, under half for an unresolved V gene and the rest for unknown reasons. The V and J calls and clone size were taken over from that table, and D and trimming were inferred from the DNA. This sample has a few hundred thousand clones in its table, and around nine tenths of those were observed once. The top ten constitute about 1.5% of the sample.

A word on this clone: This receptor's antigen is unknown. Nothing much larger sits one base from this clone, and base qualities are not available.

Input material: PBMCs. This sequence originates from a girl aged 2 to 10 in good health and CMV-seronegative. The chain joins TRBV28 to TRBJ1-5, with TRBD1 tentatively as D gene (5 bases match). The nucleotide sequence reads as follows: TGTGCCAGCAGGGCGGGGGAGTATAGCAATCAGCCCCAGCATTTT. This is translated as CASRAGEYSNQPQHF.